Listed below are T cell receptor beta chains from one sample, sequenced in a study of OX40 agonist ivuxolimab in advanced cancers. Assay: immunoSEQ multiplex PCR; the TCRdb copy retains only in-frame clones and omits some. The sample yields about 81,000 clones, about 93% seen once. The source was CD4+ or CD8+ T cells sorted from blood, collected in a trial of the OX40 agonist ivuxolimab. The receptors originated from an adult with an advanced solid tumor such as melanoma, head and neck, liver or kidney cancer. The CDR3 runs from the conserved cysteine through the conserved F or W. D genes are given only for firm matches. Clone size appears in some rows only: once, few, many, or a class for an expanded clone.

>TRBD1|TRBV7-9|TRBJ1-1|13|once
TGTGCCAGCAGTTCCACAGGGACAGCTGAAGCTTTCTTT
CASSSTGTAEAFF
>TRBD2|TRBV5-1|TRBJ2-7|14|-
TGCGCCAGCAGCTTAAAGCGGGGGCCCTACGAGCAGTACTTC
CASSLKRGPYEQYF
>TRBD1|TRBV7-6|TRBJ1-5|13|-
TGTGCCAGCAGCCTTAGACAGGGTCAGCCCCAGCATTTT
CASSLRQGQPQHF
>TRBD1|TRBV5-1|TRBJ2-2|16|-
TGCGCCAGCAGCTTGGGACAGGGGCCCCCTGGAGGGGAGCTGTTTTTT
CASSLGQGPPGGELFF
>TRBD2|TRBV4-1|TRBJ2-7|15|-
TGCGCCAGCAGTGAGGTCGGGGGGGCTTTGTACGAGCAGTACTTC
CASSEVGGALYEQYF
>TRBD1|TRBV12-5|TRBJ2-7|14|-
TGTGCTAGTGGTCCCCGGGACAGCATTGACGAGCAGTACTTC
CASGPRDSIDEQYF
>-|TRBV28|TRBJ1-4|16|-
TGTGCCAGCAGTCCTTTGTCGGGGGGGGCTAATGAAAAACTGTTTTTT
CASSPLSGGANEKLFF
>-|TRBV30|TRBJ1-2|10|-
TGTGCCTGGAGTCCTGATGGCTACACCTTC
CAWSPDGYTF
>-|TRBV4-1|TRBJ1-1|14|-
TGCGCCAGCAGCCAAGATTTAGCGAACACTGAAGCTTTCTTT
CASSQDLANTEAFF
>-|TRBV7-6|TRBJ2-3|14|-
TGTGCCAGCAGCTTAGAGGGCCCTTTAGATACGCAGTATTTT
CASSLEGPLDTQYF
>-|TRBV4-1|TRBJ1-2|15|-
TGCGCCAGCAGCCAAGTTTTCGGCAGGACGTATGGCTACACCTTC
CASSQVFGRTYGYTF
>-|TRBV7-9|TRBJ1-5|13|-
TGTGCCAGCAGCTTGGGTATTGCTCAGCCCCAGCATTTT
CASSLGIAQPQHF
>-|TRBV12-5|TRBJ2-2|12|once
TGTGCTAGTGGTTTGGACCTTGGGGAGCTGTTTTTT
CASGLDLGELFF
>-|TRBV30|TRBJ1-1|16|-
TGTGCCTTCCAACAACTTTCCGGCAGGCCGAACACTGAAGCTTTCTTT
CAFQQLSGRPNTEAFF
>-|TRBV9|TRBJ2-7|13|-
TGTGCCAGCAGCGTAGCCGGGATCGGCGAGCAGTACTTC
CASSVAGIGEQYF
>-|TRBV7-9|TRBJ1-2|12|-
TGTGCCAGCAGCCCCCCCGGGGAGAGCTACACCTTC
CASSPPGESYTF
>TRBD2|TRBV7-9|TRBJ2-1|17|-
TGTGCCAGCAGCTTAGACCGGACTAGCGGGGGCCCTAATGAGCAGTTCTTC
CASSLDRTSGGPNEQFF
>TRBD2|TRBV9|TRBJ2-7|16|-
TGTGCCAGCAGCGTAGTAGGGGAGGGCCATTTTGACGAGCAGTACTTC
CASSVVGEGHFDEQYF
>-|TRBV14|TRBJ2-1|16|-
TGTGCCAGCAGCCAAGGGGCTGGCCGGCAGTACAATGAGCAGTTCTTC
CASSQGAGRQYNEQFF
>-|TRBV19|TRBJ2-7|13|-
TGTGCCAGTAGTCCAAGCAACTCCTACGAGCAGTACTTC
CASSPSNSYEQYF
>-|TRBV19|TRBJ2-1|13|-
TGTGCCAGTAGTCTCATAGCCTGGAATGAGCAGTTCTTC
CASSLIAWNEQFF
>-|TRBV30|TRBJ2-7|11|-
TGTGCCTGGAGTGTATTCTACGAGCAGTACTTC
CAWSVFYEQYF
>-|TRBV27|TRBJ2-1|15|-
TGTGCCAGCAGGTCGGGCACCCAATCCTACAATGAGCAGTTCTTC
CASRSGTQSYNEQFF
>-|TRBV29-1|TRBJ1-1|12|-
TGCAGCGTTGAATCAGGGTTCACTGAAGCTTTCTTT
CSVESGFTEAFF
>-|TRBV27|TRBJ1-1|13|-
TGTGCCACCTCGGGACTTTTGAACACTGAAGCTTTCTTT
CATSGLLNTEAFF
>-|TRBV18|TRBJ1-3|16|-
TGTGCCAGCTCACCAGGGATGGGGAGCTCTGGAAACACCATATATTTT
CASSPGMGSSGNTIYF
>-|TRBV28|TRBJ1-5|14|-
TGTGCCAGCAGTTTATTTCGCGGGAATCAGCCCCAGCATTTT
CASSLFRGNQPQHF
>-|TRBV28|TRBJ1-1|13|-
TGTGCCACCGCCGTAGTGGGGAACACTGAAGCTTTCTTT
CATAVVGNTEAFF
>-|TRBV13|TRBJ1-1|15|-
TGTGCCAGCAGCCACACGAGAGGCCGGGGGGTTGAAGCTTTCTTT
CASSHTRGRGVEAFF
>-|TRBV7-9|TRBJ1-2|13|few
TGTGCCAGCAGCAACGCCGGGATCTATGGCTACACCTTC
CASSNAGIYGYTF
>TRBD1|TRBV9|TRBJ2-1|18|-
TGTGCCAGCAGCGTACAATGGACAGGGATCGGCCCCTACAATGAGCAGTTCTTC
CASSVQWTGIGPYNEQFF
>-|TRBV2|TRBJ1-5|11|few
TGTGCCAGCAGGGGGGACGCGGCCCAGCATTTT
CASRGDAAQHF
>-|TRBV7-9|TRBJ1-6|11|few
TGTGCCAGCAGCTTAGGAATACCCCTCCACTTT
CASSLGIPLHF
>TRBD2|TRBV4-1|TRBJ2-3|16|-
TGCGCCAGCAGCCAAGATGGACTAGCGTTTGGAGATACGCAGTATTTT
CASSQDGLAFGDTQYF
>-|TRBV9|TRBJ1-1|15|-
TGTGCCAGCAGCGTAGCCCCGGACGGGGCCACTGAAGCTTTCTTT
CASSVAPDGATEAFF